One sample yielded the 5 T cell receptor beta chains listed below, sequenced in a study of identical twins listed by TCRdb under 2016. Library preparation was by 5' RACE. Data came from an Illumina HiSeq 2000. TCRdb trimmed public reads at Q25 via fastp, called clones via MiXCR and kept in-frame beta chains. A single entry per CDR3 protein holds the most common genes and DNA from its merged rows. The sample contains approximately 890,000 distinct CDR3 sequences, 9% to 15% of them found a single time. The ten largest account for about 1.6% of the sample. This sample was also put to use in a study of yellow fever vaccine responses in identical twins.

Sequencing used PBMCs. These receptors came from a woman in her late teens or twenties in good health.

This sequence joins TRBV10-3 and TRBJ2-3; D is undetermined. Germline V gene lookup returns CDR1 ENHRY and CDR2 SYGVKD. This CDR3 has 11 residues. Between the trimmed V and J ends, which lost 10 bases and 3 bases, there was a span of 8 bases. The CDR3 sequence: CATLATDTQYF. Written as DNA, the CDR3 is TGTGCCACGCTGGCTACAGATACGCAGTATTTT.

This clonotype appeared a few times. The rearrangement links TRBV10-3 to TRBJ2-5, with 10 bases lining up with TRBD2. V shed 0 bases and J 5 bases; nucleotides not matched to a gene: 3. The length of the CDR3 is 15 residues. Germline V CDR1 and CDR2: ENHRY, SYGVKD. As DNA, the CDR3 is TGTGCCATCAGTGAGTCGACTAGCGGGCGGGAGACCCAGTACTTC. Protein: CAISESTSGRETQYF.

Details on this clonotype: A junction end diverges from the germline sequence, so it may reflect a read error. This chain links TRBV12-3 or TRBV12-4 with TRBJ2-7; D is unresolved. This CDR3 is 11 amino acids long. For the CDR3, the DNA is TGTGACAGCAGTTTCTCTTACGAGCAGTACTTC. This translates into CDSSFSYEQYF.

This clonotype was detected a few times. The chain uses TRBV28 and TRBJ2-1; TRBD2 matches 10 bases. Germline V CDR1 and CDR2: MDHEN, SYDVKM. With V trimmed by 1 base and J by 7 bases, 4 bases remained unmatched. The CDR3 has 15 residues. CDR3 loop: CASSLSAGGLNEQFF. DNA of the CDR3: TGTGCCAGCAGTTTATCAGCGGGGGGGCTAAATGAGCAGTTCTTC.

The rearrangement uses TRBV29-1 and TRBJ2-1, with D perhaps matching TRBD1 (6 bases). Trimming removed 3 bases at V and 10 bases at J, with 13 bases between. The V gene's germline CDR1 is SQVTM and CDR2 ANQGSEA. The CDR3 spans 12 residues. CDR3 DNA sequence: TGCAGCGTTGAGCACAGGGATACAGAGCAGTTCTTC. This gives the protein CSVEHRDTEQFF.